These 17 T cell receptor beta chains were sequenced from one sample in a study of patients and donors after allogeneic stem cell transplantation. TCRdb re-called the RT-PCR reads with MiXCR, one entry per CDR3 protein. The table lists 200,000 to 250,000 distinct CDR3 sequences, roughly 13% of them singletons. Specimen: blood, either unsorted or a sorted T cell fraction (not recorded which). The origin of the receptors is a human donor who was either an allogeneic HSCT recipient or a stem cell or donor lymphocyte infusion donor (not recorded which). It is not recorded whose cells these are; they may come from a transplant donor.

The V call is TRBV27, the J call TRBJ2-1; TRBD2 agrees at 10 bases. Losses at the gene ends were 2 bases for V and 1 base for J; bases not matched to a gene: 2. There are 16 residues in the CDR3. Germline CDR1 and CDR2: MNHEY and SMNVEV (reference sequence). DNA for the CDR3: TGTGCCAGCAGTTTAATTAGCGGGAGGTCCTACAATGAGCAGTTCTTC. This gives the protein CASSLISGRSYNEQFF.

This clonotype was seen more than once but under ten times. The chain has TRBV27 and TRBJ1-1, with D unclear. CDR1 and CDR2 (germline): MNHEY, SMNVEV (reference sequence). The V and J ends lost 5 bases and 4 bases respectively, with 20 bases between them. The CDR3 runs to 16 residues. The CDR3 protein is CASSTRLAGLGTEAFF. In DNA, the CDR3 is TGTGCCAGCAGTACCCGCTTGGCAGGACTTGGCACTGAAGCTTTCTTT.

This clonotype was counted many times. The chain carries TRBV12-3 or TRBV12-4 and TRBJ1-2, with D possibly being TRBD1 (5 bases). The CDR3 has 13 residues. Between the trimmed V and J ends, which lost 3 bases and 2 bases, there was a span of 7 bases. The CDR3 region has the DNA TGTGCCAGCAGTTTGGGGGGGAACTATGGCTACACCTTC. Its translation is CASSLGGNYGYTF.

This clonotype came up a few times. The chain carries TRBV12-3 or TRBV12-4 and TRBJ1-1; TRBD1 is a possible D gene (6 bases). The CDR3 sequence is 18 residues long. Between the trimmed V and J ends, which lost 5 bases and 0 bases, there was a span of 22 bases. The CDR3: CASSSLVIGGRVNTEAFF. The CDR3 coding sequence is TGTGCCAGCAGTAGTTTGGTTATCGGGGGGCGTGTGAACACTGAAGCTTTCTTT.

V gene TRBV30 combines with J gene TRBJ1-4; D not certain. The germline V and J ends were trimmed by 0 bases and 3 bases, with 11 bases remaining between them. The V gene's germline CDR1 is GTSNPN and CDR2 SVGIG (reference sequence). The CDR3 has 15 amino acids. The CDR3 DNA is TGTGCCTGGAGTGTTCCGGCACCCTCTAATGAAAAACTGTTTTTT. It codes for CAWSVPAPSNEKLFF.

A few counts support this clonotype. This rearrangement joins TRBV3-1 to TRBJ2-3; TRBD2 matches 12 bases. Germline CDR1 reads LGHDT; CDR2 reads YNNKEL (reference sequence). V gave up 4 bases and J gave up 4 bases; unmatched junction bases: 6. This CDR3 comprises 16 residues. In DNA, the CDR3 is TGTGCCAGCAGCCGGGAGACTAGCGGGGGTGCAGATACGCAGTATTTT. Its translation is CASSRETSGGADTQYF.

This clonotype was observed many times. The chain has TRBV5-4 and TRBJ1-5; D is undetermined. The CDR3 covers 12 residues. From germline, CDR1 is SGHNT and CDR2 YYREEE (reference sequence). Trimming cost V 2 bases and J 7 bases, with 7 bases left between them. CDR3 DNA: TGTGCCAGCAGCTTAAGTCTGCAGCCCCAGCATTTT. It codes for CASSLSLQPQHF.

The chain joins TRBV4-2 to TRBJ2-1, with a weak D call TRBD2 (6 bases). Germline lookup yields CDR1 LGHNA and CDR2 YNFKEQ. The CDR3 consists of 15 residues. V lost 1 base, J lost 3 bases, and 10 bases lay in between. In DNA form, the CDR3 reads TGTGCCAGCAGCCAAGTTCCGGGGGACTACAATGAGCAGTTCTTC. Its protein product is CASSQVPGDYNEQFF.

This clonotype was found many times. The chain combines TRBV20-1 with TRBJ1-2, with a possible D match to TRBD1 (5 bases). The CDR3 sequence is 14 residues long. Germline V gene sequence: CDR1 DFQATT, CDR2 SNEGSKA (reference sequence). The germline V and J ends were trimmed by 6 bases and 1 base, with 15 bases remaining between them. The CDR3: CSANQDTLNYGYTF. CDR3 nucleotides: TGCAGTGCAAACCAGGACACCCTTAACTATGGCTACACCTTC.

The chain joins TRBV25-1 to TRBJ1-1; D remains ambiguous. Germline CDR1 and CDR2: MGHDK and SYGVNS. Trimming left V 3 bases short and J 3 bases short, with 2 bases between. The CDR3 covers 11 residues. CDR3 coding DNA: TGTGCCAGCAGTGACCACACTGAAGCTTTCTTT. Translating it yields CASSDHTEAFF.

The sample holds a few counts of this clonotype. The J gene is TRBJ1-3, the V gene TRBV29-1; D call uncertain. This CDR3 region has 13 residues. Germline V gene data show CDR1 as SQVTM and CDR2 as ANQGSEA. The V end was cut by 5 bases, the J end by 7 bases, with 15 bases between. The CDR3 region has the DNA TGCAGCGTTAGTTCGGGTTTCGGGAACACCATATATTTT. Translating gives CSVSSGFGNTIYF.

The table lists this clonotype with many counts. The chain has TRBV6-2 or TRBV6-3 and TRBJ1-5; no firm D call. Germline-derived CDR1 and CDR2 are MNHEY and SVGEGT. The CDR3 runs to 16 residues. Trimming pared 5 bases from V and 2 bases from J, leaving 16 bases between. The CDR3 here is CASSNGRTRGNQPQHF. The DNA of the CDR3 is TGTGCCAGCAGTAACGGACGGACGAGGGGCAATCAGCCCCAGCATTTT.

V gene TRBV12-3 or TRBV12-4 combines with J gene TRBJ2-5; TRBD2 agrees at 12 bases. Unmatched junction bases numbered 7, after V lost 2 bases and J lost 0 bases. The CDR3 is made up of 18 amino acids. The CDR3 sequence: CASSLSSGGAGYQETQYF. The CDR3 DNA reads TGTGCCAGCAGTTTATCTAGCGGGGGGGCCGGATACCAAGAGACCCAGTACTTC.

This clonotype turned up a few times. The rearrangement joins TRBV24-1 to TRBJ2-2; D may correspond to TRBD1 or TRBD2 (6 bases each). The CDR3 length is 20 residues. Germline V gene lookup returns CDR1 KGHDR and CDR2 SFDVKD. Trimming took off 1 base at V and 5 bases at J, with 25 bases between the two ends. The CDR3 DNA follows: TGTGCCACCAGTGATTTTGGAGGGTTGTCGGGACACAAAAAAACCGGGGAGCTGTTTTTT. Translated: CATSDFGGLSGHKKTGELFF.

The chain's CDR3 is CASSRDTQYF. For the CDR3, the DNA is TGTGCCAGCAGCCGCGATACGCAGTATTTT. The chain recombines TRBV7-9 with TRBJ2-3; D remains ambiguous. The CDR3 contains 10 residues. Trimming shortened V by 5 bases and J by 6 bases, and 3 bases separated the two germline ends. Germline V CDR1 and CDR2: SEHNR, FQNEAQ (reference sequence).

This chain connects TRBV30 to TRBJ1-1, with a possible D match to TRBD1 (6 bases). The CDR3 is 16 amino acids. The V end lost 4 bases, the J end lost 0 bases, and 18 bases lay between the germline ends. From germline, CDR1 is GTSNPN and CDR2 SVGIG (reference sequence). CDR3 sequence: CAWTRQEKIMNTEAFF. The CDR3 bases are TGTGCCTGGACCAGACAGGAGAAAATCATGAACACTGAAGCTTTCTTT.

The rearrangement joins TRBV4-3 to TRBJ1-3; D unclear. V was trimmed by 0 bases and J by 9 bases, leaving 18 bases between them. Germline V CDR1 and CDR2: LGHNA, YSLEER. The CDR3 totals 16 residues. CDR3 coding DNA: TGCGCCAGCAGCCAAGATATAGGAGAGGAATGGAGCACCATATATTTT. It specifies CASSQDIGEEWSTIYF.